This record looks at one TCR beta chain sequence and its context. Its antigen is unknown. The data stem from a study of cytomegalovirus exposure and HLA in healthy donors. Overall study findings and caveats: The records held CMV serostatus as the only immune exposure information. The study labeled around 160 TCR beta chains cytomegalovirus-associated. Roughly uniform depth of sequencing across donors was assumed in presence/absence analyses.

This CDR3 comprises 15 residues. CDR1 LNHNV and CDR2 YYDKDF come from the germline V gene (reference sequence). Trimming took 4 bases from V and 1 from J, leaving 13 bases between them. In the PCR, 60 Vbeta and 13 Jbeta primers were used. Profiling relied on immunoSEQ multiplex PCR, and the TCRdb table lists in-frame clones only, not all of them. The sample yields tens of thousands of clones, 60% to 70% seen once. Sequencing was done on a sample of PBMCs. This TCR came from a woman in her thirties in good health and CMV-seronegative. The chain couples TRBV15 to TRBJ1-1; weak D call: TRBD1 (5 bases). This CDR3 reads CATSTKPQGNTEAFF. CDR3 DNA: TGTGCCACCAGCACTAAACCCCAGGGGAACACTGAAGCTTTCTTT.